The next 24 T cell receptor beta chains were all read from a single sample in a study of a mutant IDH1 vaccine in newly diagnosed glioma. Antigen specificity for these receptors is unknown. Repertoires were generated with immunoSEQ multiplex PCR, while TCRdb's copy carries only in-frame clones and drops some. The sample has 50,000 to 75,000 clones, around 80% seen once. Sample time point: week 11, during vaccination. Doses of 300 ug of mutant IDH1 20-mer peptide were given with topical imiquimod. The sequenced sample was PBMCs, obtained from a glioma patient whose treatment included an IDH1 peptide vaccine. The receptors stem from a man between 50 and 59 years old with glioma.

This clone was counted a single time. CDR3 sequence: CASSDLYEQYF. The CDR3 DNA reads as TGTGCCAGCAGTGACCTTTACGAGCAGTACTTC. This chain connects TRBV25-1 to TRBJ2-5; D not certain. The J call may be mistaken, given a closer DNA end match to TRBJ2-7. Germline V lookup: CDR1 MGHDK, CDR2 SYGVNS. This CDR3 has 11 amino acids.

The rearrangement joins TRBV6-1 to TRBJ1-1, with D tentatively TRBD1 (6 bases). V was clipped by 7 bases and J by 0 bases, with 15 bases between them. The germline V gene has CDR1 MNHNS and CDR2 SASEGT. The CDR3 contains 15 residues. The CDR3 nucleotides are TGTGCCAGCACCTGGGGCAGGGGCATGAACACTGAAGCTTTCTTT. Its translation is CASTWGRGMNTEAFF.

This chain uses TRBV6-5 with TRBJ2-3; 9 bases match TRBD1. The ends lost 10 bases at V and 2 bases at J; junction bases unmatched: 7. Germline CDR1 MNHEY, CDR2 SVGAGI. The CDR3 covers 14 residues. DNA of the CDR3: TGTGCCACCAGACAGGGGGGAAACACAGATACGCAGTATTTT. It is translated as CATRQGGNTDTQYF.

This clone was observed once. The V gene is TRBV5-4, the J gene TRBJ2-7; D perhaps matches TRBD2 (5 bases). The ends were cut back, 4 bases at V and 2 bases at J, with 19 bases in the middle. Germline-derived CDR1 and CDR2 are SGHNT and YYREEE (reference sequence). The CDR3 length is 16 residues. The CDR3 protein is CASSELTTGSAYEQYF. The CDR3 nucleotides read TGTGCCAGCAGCGAATTGACGACCGGTAGCGCCTACGAGCAGTACTTC.

This chain connects TRBV7-2 to TRBJ2-1; the D is unclear. The CDR3 totals 14 residues. Trimming took 5 bases from V and 10 from J, leaving 18 bases between them. The germline CDR1 and CDR2 sequences are SGHTA and FQGNSA. The CDR3 is CASSLSRDIREQFF. DNA for the CDR3: TGTGCCAGCAGCCTCTCTAGAGACATCAGGGAGCAGTTCTTC.

This clone was observed a few times. The chain has TRBV18 and TRBJ2-7; D uncertain. In germline, CDR1 is KGHSH, CDR2 LQKENI. CDR3 length: 13 residues. V was shortened by 0 bases and J by 4 bases, with 7 bases between the two germline ends. The CDR3 protein is CASSPPQEYEQYF. The CDR3 DNA reads as TGTGCCAGCTCACCACCGCAGGAGTACGAGCAGTACTTC. Combining the CDR3 with reference TRBV18 and TRBJ2-7 gives the whole variable domain NAGVMQNPRHLVRRRGQEARLRCSPMKGHSHVYWYRQLPEEGLKFMVYLQKENIIDESGMPKERFSAEFPKEGPSILRIQQVVRGDSAAYFCASSPPQEYEQYFGPGTRLTVT.

The chain carries TRBV18 and TRBJ1-2; D ambiguous. Trimming stripped 3 bases from V and 4 bases from J, with 12 bases between. CDR1 is KGHSH and CDR2 is LQKENI in the germline V gene. This CDR3 contains 14 residues. CDR3 sequence (DNA): TGTGCCAGCTCACCGGGCGGCGGTGGCTATGGCTACACCTTC. It is translated as CASSPGGGGYGYTF.

The chain carries TRBV7-6 and TRBJ1-1; 7 bases match TRBD1. CDR3 size: 13 residues. J lost 4 bases, V lost 5 bases, and 4 bases had no gene match. The germline CDR1 and CDR2 sequences are SGHVS and FNYEAQ. As DNA, the CDR3 is TGTGCCAGCAGCGACCGGGACAGCACTGAAGCTTTCTTT. Protein: CASSDRDSTEAFF.

The rearrangement joins TRBV18 to TRBJ2-1; 7 nucleotides match TRBD2. Trimming removed 2 bases from V and 5 bases from J; junction bases left unmatched: 6. Germline CDR1 reads KGHSH; CDR2 reads LQKENI. The CDR3 has 15 residues. CDR3 region: CASSPKPAGNNEQFF. The DNA for the CDR3 is TGTGCCAGCTCACCAAAGCCAGCGGGAAACAATGAGCAGTTCTTC. The full variable domain, rest sourced from reference TRBV18 and TRBJ2-1, is NAGVMQNPRHLVRRRGQEARLRCSPMKGHSHVYWYRQLPEEGLKFMVYLQKENIIDESGMPKERFSAEFPKEGPSILRIQQVVRGDSAAYFCASSPKPAGNNEQFFGPGTRLTVL.

The chain uses TRBV5-6 and TRBJ2-5; no definite D call. The V and J ends lost 2 bases and 5 bases respectively, with 10 bases between them. This CDR3 spans 13 amino acids. In germline, CDR1 is SGHDT, CDR2 YYEEEE. CDR3 in amino acids: CASSLGVAETQYF. As DNA, the CDR3 is TGTGCCAGCAGCTTAGGTGTTGCGGAGACCCAGTACTTC.

The chain is built from TRBV9 and TRBJ1-2; 7 positions match TRBD1. The length of the CDR3 is 15 residues. The junction had 13 bases not matched to a gene; V was cut back by 3 bases and J by 8 bases. Germline V gene sequence: CDR1 SGDLS, CDR2 YYNGEE. The CDR3, as DNA: TGTGCCAGCAGCGAGGGACGCGAGACAGGGAGAGGCTACACCTTC. Translation: CASSEGRETGRGYTF.

This chain links TRBV7-2 with TRBJ1-6; 9 bases match TRBD1. Germline V lookup: CDR1 SGHTA, CDR2 FQGNSA. The CDR3 is 14 residues long. V lost 1 base and J lost 9; bases outside the gene matches: 1. The CDR3 loop is CASSLGTGASPLHF. CDR3 sequence (DNA): TGTGCCAGCAGCTTAGGGACAGGGGCTTCACCCCTCCACTTT. Using reference TRBV7-2 and TRBJ1-6 for the parts outside the CDR3, the full variable domain is GAGVSQSPSNKVTEKGKDVELRCDPISGHTALYWYRQSLGQGLEFLIYFQGNSAPDKSGLPSDRFSAERTGGSVSTLTIQRTQQEDSAVYLCASSLGTGASPLHFGNGTRLTVT.

J is TRBJ1-2 and V is TRBV7-8, with D maybe TRBD1 (6 bases). Germline CDR1 is SGHVS and CDR2 is FQNEAQ. The CDR3 length is 15 residues. V was clipped by 5 bases and J by 4 bases, with 17 bases between them. CDR3 protein: CASSLIDRSSYGYTF. CDR3 coding DNA: TGTGCCAGCAGCCTAATAGACAGGTCCTCCTATGGCTACACCTTC.

CDR3 loop: CASSLLRAGAPREQYF. The CDR3, as DNA: TGTGCCAGCAGCCTGTTGCGGGCAGGGGCGCCGCGCGAGCAGTACTTC. The chain is built from TRBV27 and TRBJ2-7, with D maybe TRBD1 (6 bases). There are 16 residues in the CDR3. V was clipped by 6 bases and J by 6 bases, with 24 bases between them. The germline CDR1 and CDR2 sequences are MNHEY and SMNVEV (reference sequence).

Note on this clone: Other DNA sequences within the sample encode an identical CDR3. The chain joins TRBV20-1 to TRBJ2-7; D possibly corresponds to TRBD1 (6 bases). V was pared by 3 bases and J by 4 bases, with 7 bases between. This CDR3 spans 11 amino acids. The germline CDR1 and CDR2 sequences are DFQATT and SNEGSKA (reference sequence). The DNA of the CDR3 is TGCAGTGCTAGGGACAGTTACGAGCAGTACTTC. It codes for CSARDSYEQYF.

The V gene is TRBV5-1, the J gene TRBJ1-3; D call uncertain. Germline CDR1 is SGHRS and CDR2 is YFSETQ. The CDR3 is 14 amino acids. V was cut by 0 bases and J by 4 bases, with 8 bases left in between. The CDR3 here is CASSLVGYGNTIYF. The CDR3 DNA reads as TGCGCCAGCAGCTTGGTTGGATACGGAAACACCATATATTTT. Looking up the rest from reference TRBV5-1 and TRBJ1-3 gives the full variable domain: KAGVTQTPRYLIKTRGQQVTLSCSPISGHRSVSWYQQTPGQGLQFLFEYFSETQRNKGNFPGRFSGRQFSNSRSEMNVSTLELGDSALYLCASSLVGYGNTIYFGEGSWLTVV.

The chain couples TRBV30 to TRBJ2-1, with TRBD2 matching 9 bases. V gave up 3 bases and J gave up 7 bases; unmatched junction bases: 7. This CDR3 spans 14 amino acids. Germline V gene data show CDR1 as GTSNPN and CDR2 as SVGIG (reference sequence). CDR3 nucleotides: TGTGCCTGGAGCGCGGGGGGGAAGCGTAATGAGCAGTTCTTC. It encodes CAWSAGGKRNEQFF.

This chain uses TRBV19 with TRBJ1-5; TRBD1 is a possible D gene (5 bases). The CDR3 contains 13 residues. V lost 3 bases and J lost 4, with 7 bases in between. Germline V gene data show CDR1 as LNHDA and CDR2 as SQIVND (reference sequence). CDR3 protein: CASSIEGNQPQHF. The CDR3 nucleotides are TGTGCCAGTAGTATTGAGGGGAATCAGCCCCAGCATTTT.

By share of the sample, this clone is medium-sized. The chain combines TRBV4-3 with TRBJ2-7, with 7 bases that match TRBD1. The CDR3 consists of 14 residues. In germline, CDR1 is LGHNA, CDR2 YSLEER. The ends lost 10 bases at V and 2 bases at J; junction bases unmatched: 11. The CDR3 coding sequence is TGCGCCACCTCAGCCACGCAGGGGGCCTACGAGCAGTACTTC. It translates to CATSATQGAYEQYF.

The chain carries TRBV6-1 and TRBJ1-4, with D maybe TRBD1 (5 bases). CDR1 is MNHNS and CDR2 is SASEGT in the germline V gene. V lost 7 bases to trimming and J lost 5 bases, with 17 bases between them. The CDR3 is 15 residues long. The CDR3 coding sequence is TGTGCCAGCATTACTAACAGGATCCTAAATGAAAAACTGTTTTTT. Residues: CASITNRILNEKLFF.

V usage is TRBV4-2 and J usage is TRBJ2-3; 9 nucleotides match TRBD2. Germline CDR1 LGHNA, CDR2 YNFKEQ. CDR3 size: 15 residues. J gave up 6 bases and V 0 bases, and 4 bases lay outside the gene matches. CDR3 DNA: TGTGCCAGCAGCCAAGATCCCAGCGGGAGGGATACGCAGTATTTT. It encodes CASSQDPSGRDTQYF.

The V gene is TRBV4-1, the J gene TRBJ2-5, with D possibly being TRBD1 (5 bases). The V end lost 1 base, the J end lost 5 bases, and 17 bases lay between the germline ends. Germline assignment: CDR1 MGHRA and CDR2 YSYEKL. CDR3 size: 16 residues. CDR3 region: CASSQGQAGPSETQYF. In DNA, the CDR3 is TGCGCCAGCAGCCAAGGGCAGGCAGGGCCCTCGGAGACCCAGTACTTC.

The V call is TRBV9, the J call TRBJ2-7, with 7 bases that match TRBD1. The CDR3 has 13 residues. The V gene end was trimmed by 4 bases and the J gene end by 3 bases; junction bases not matched to a gene: 4. CDR1 and CDR2 (germline): SGDLS, YYNGEE. The CDR3 DNA reads TGTGCCAGCAGCCGCCGGGACAGCTACGAGCAGTACTTC. This codes for CASSRRDSYEQYF.

This clone was found once. This rearrangement joins TRBV5-5 to TRBJ2-1, with TRBD2 matching over 11 bases. Germline CDR1 SGHKS, CDR2 YYEKEE (reference sequence). CDR3 length equals 17 residues. V was pared by 4 bases and J by 10 bases, with 16 bases of the junction left unmatched. DNA of the CDR3: TGTGCCAGCAGCCCGGGCGGGGGACTAGCGGCGGGGAGAGAGCAGTTCTTC. Translation: CASSPGGGLAAGREQFF.